This T cell receptor (beta chain) originates from a study of shared clonotypes between healthy human individuals. Broader study findings: When compared with the clonotypes that were shared by all four sorted-subset donors, the non-shared clonotypes turned out to have lower generation probabilities.

Produced via immunoSEQ multiplex PCR; TCRdb's table is partial and in-frame only. The sample has about 2.4 million clones, under 95% seen once. Note on this clone: Its antigen is currently unknown.

Germline V gene data show CDR1 as SEHNR and CDR2 as FQNEAQ (reference sequence). CDR3 length: 12 residues. V was clipped by 8 bases and J by 5 bases; unmatched bases: 2. This sequence originates from a man in his late teens or twenties in good health. Some clones in this sample may be carry-over from other donors' samples. Sample: naive CD4+ T cells from PBMCs. Subset: CD45RA+ positively selected. V and J are TRBV7-9 and TRBJ2-2, with 7 bases matching TRBD2. CDR3 DNA sequence: TGTGCCAGCTTGCGGGAGACCGGGGAGCTGTTTTTT. Its translation: CASLRETGELFF.